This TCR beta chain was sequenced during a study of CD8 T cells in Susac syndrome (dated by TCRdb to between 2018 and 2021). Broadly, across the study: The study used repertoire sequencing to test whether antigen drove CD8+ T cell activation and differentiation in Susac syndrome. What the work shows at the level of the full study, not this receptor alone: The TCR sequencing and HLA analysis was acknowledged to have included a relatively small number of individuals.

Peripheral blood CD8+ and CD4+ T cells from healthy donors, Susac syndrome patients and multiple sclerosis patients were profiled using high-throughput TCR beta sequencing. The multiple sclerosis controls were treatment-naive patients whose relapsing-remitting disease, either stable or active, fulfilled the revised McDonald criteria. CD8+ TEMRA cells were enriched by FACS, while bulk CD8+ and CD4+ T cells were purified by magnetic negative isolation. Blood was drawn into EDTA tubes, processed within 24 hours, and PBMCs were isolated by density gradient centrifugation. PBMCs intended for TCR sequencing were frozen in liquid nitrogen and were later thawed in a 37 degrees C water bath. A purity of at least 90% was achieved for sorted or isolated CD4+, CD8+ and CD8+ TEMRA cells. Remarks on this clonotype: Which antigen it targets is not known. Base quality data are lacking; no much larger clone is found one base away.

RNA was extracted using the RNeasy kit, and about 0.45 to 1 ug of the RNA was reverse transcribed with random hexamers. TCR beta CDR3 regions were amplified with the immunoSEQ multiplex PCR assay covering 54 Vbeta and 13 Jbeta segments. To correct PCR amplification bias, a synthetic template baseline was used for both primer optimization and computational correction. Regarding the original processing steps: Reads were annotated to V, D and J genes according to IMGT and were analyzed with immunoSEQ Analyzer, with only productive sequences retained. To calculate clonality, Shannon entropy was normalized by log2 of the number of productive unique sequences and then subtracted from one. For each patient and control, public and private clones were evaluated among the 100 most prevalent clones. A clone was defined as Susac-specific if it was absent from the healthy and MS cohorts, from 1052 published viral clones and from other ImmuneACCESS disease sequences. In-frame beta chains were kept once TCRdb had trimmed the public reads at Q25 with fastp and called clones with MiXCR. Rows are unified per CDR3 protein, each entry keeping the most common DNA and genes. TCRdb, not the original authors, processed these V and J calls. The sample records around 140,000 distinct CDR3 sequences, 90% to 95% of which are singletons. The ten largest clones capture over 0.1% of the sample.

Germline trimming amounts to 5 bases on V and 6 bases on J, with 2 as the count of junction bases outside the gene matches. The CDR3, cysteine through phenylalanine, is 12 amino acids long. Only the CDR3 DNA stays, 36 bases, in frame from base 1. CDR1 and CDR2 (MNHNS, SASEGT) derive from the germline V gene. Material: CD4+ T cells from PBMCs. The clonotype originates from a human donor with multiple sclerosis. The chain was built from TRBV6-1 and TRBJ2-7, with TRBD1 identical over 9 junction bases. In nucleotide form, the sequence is TGTGCCAGCAGTCGGGGACAGGGCGAGCAGTACTTC. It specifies CASSRGQGEQYF.